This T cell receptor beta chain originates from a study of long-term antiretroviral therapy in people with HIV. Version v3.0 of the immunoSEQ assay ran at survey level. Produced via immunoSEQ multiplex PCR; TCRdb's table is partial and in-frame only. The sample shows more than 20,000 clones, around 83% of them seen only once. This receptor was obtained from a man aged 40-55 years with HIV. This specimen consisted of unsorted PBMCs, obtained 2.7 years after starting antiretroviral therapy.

The CDR3: CASSSAGGTGELFF. In DNA form, the CDR3 reads TGTGCCAGCAGCTCGGCGGGCGGCACCGGGGAGCTGTTTTTT. The chain has TRBV11-3 and TRBJ2-2, with D perhaps matching TRBD2 (5 bases). The ends were cut back, 4 bases at V and 4 bases at J, with 10 bases in the middle. CDR1 is SGHNT, CDR2 YENEEA, per germline. This CDR3 is built from 14 residues.